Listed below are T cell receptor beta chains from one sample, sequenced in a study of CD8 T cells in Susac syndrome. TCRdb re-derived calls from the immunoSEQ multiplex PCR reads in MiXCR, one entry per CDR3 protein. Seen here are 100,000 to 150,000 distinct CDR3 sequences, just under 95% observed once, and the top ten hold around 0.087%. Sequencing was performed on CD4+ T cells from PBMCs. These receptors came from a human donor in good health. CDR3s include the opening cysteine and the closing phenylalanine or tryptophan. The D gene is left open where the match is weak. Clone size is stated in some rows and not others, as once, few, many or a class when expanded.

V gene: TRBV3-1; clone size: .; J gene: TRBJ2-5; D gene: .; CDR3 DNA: TGTGCCAGCAGCCAAGACCCCGCGCCCCAAGAGACCCAGTACTTC; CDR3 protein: CASSQDPAPQETQYF
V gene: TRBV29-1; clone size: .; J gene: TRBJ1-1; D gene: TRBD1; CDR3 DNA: TGCAGCGTCCAAGGGACAGGGACTGAAGCTTTCTTT; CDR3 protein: CSVQGTGTEAFF
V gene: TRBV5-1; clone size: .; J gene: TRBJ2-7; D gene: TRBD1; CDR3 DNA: TGCGCCAGCAGCTTGGGTACCGGGACAGGGGCCTACGAGCAGTACTTC; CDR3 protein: CASSLGTGTGAYEQYF
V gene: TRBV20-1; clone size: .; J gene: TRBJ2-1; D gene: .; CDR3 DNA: TGCAGCGCCGACGGATACAATGAGCAGTTCTTC; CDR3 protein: CSADGYNEQFF
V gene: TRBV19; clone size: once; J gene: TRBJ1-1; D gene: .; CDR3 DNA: TGTGCCAGTACCAAACTTGGGGGAGAGAACACTGAAGCTTTCTTT; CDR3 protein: CASTKLGGENTEAFF
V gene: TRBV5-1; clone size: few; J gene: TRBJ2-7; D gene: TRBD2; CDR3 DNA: TGTGCCAGCAGCTTAGCGGGAGGGGCCTACGAGCAGTACTTC; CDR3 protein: CASSLAGGAYEQYF
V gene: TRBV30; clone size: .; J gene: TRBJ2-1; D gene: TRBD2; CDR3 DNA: TGTGCCTGGAGTGTACCGACTAGCGGGCACAATGAGCAGTTCTTC; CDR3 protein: CAWSVPTSGHNEQFF
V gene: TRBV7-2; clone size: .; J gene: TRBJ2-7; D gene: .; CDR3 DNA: TGTGCCAGCAGCTTAGAGCCAGGGGGGAGGTACGAGCAGTACTTC; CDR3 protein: CASSLEPGGRYEQYF
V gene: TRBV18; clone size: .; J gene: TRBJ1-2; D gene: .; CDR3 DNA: TGTGCCAGCTCACCAGCACTTACCCCTACGGACTATGGCTACACCTTC; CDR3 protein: CASSPALTPTDYGYTF
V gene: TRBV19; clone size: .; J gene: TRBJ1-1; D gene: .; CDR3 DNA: TGTGCCAGTAAGCGGGCTACAGTGAACACTGAAGCTTTCTTT; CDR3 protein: CASKRATVNTEAFF
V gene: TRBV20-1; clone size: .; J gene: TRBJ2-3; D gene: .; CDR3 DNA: TGCAGTGCTAGAGATGGCCCTCCTACGCAGTATTTT; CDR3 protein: CSARDGPPTQYF
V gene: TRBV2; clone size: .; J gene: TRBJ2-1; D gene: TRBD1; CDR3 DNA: TGTGCCAGTTTGGACAGGGGGAGTCCGTTCTTC; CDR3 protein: CASLDRGSPFF
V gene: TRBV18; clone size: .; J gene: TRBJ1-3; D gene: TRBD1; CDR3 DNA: TGTGCCAGCTCGCCCGGGACAGTTGGAAACACCATATATTTT; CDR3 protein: CASSPGTVGNTIYF
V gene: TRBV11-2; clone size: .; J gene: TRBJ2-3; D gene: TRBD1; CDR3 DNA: TGTGCCAGCAGCCAGACAGGGAACAAGGGAGCAGATACGCAGTATTTT; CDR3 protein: CASSQTGNKGADTQYF
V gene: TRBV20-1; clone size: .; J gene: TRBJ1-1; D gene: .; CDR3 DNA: TGCAGTGCTAGAGAGAGCCCTACGAGGGCTGAAGCTTTCTTT; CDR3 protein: CSARESPTRAEAFF
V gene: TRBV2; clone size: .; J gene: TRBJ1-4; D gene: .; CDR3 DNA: TGTGCCAGCAGTGAAGCCAGGCAGTATAATGAAAAACTGTTTTTT; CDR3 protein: CASSEARQYNEKLFF
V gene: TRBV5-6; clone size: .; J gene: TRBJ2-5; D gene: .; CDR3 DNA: TGTGCCAGCAGCTCCGGACTGGGGACGGAGACCCAGTACTTC; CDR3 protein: CASSSGLGTETQYF
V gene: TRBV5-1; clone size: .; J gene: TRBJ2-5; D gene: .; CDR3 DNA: TGCGCCAGCAGCTTCTCCGGGAGCGCCCAAGAGACCCAGTACTTC; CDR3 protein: CASSFSGSAQETQYF
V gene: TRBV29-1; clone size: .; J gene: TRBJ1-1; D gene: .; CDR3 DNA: TGCAGCGTTGAAAGGGGACAGAACACTGAAGCTTTCTTT; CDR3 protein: CSVERGQNTEAFF
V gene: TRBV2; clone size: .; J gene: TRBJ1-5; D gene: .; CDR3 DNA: TGTGCCAGCAGTGAAGGATACAATCAGCCCCAGCATTTT; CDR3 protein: CASSEGYNQPQHF
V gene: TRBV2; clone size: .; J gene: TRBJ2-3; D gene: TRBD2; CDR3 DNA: TGTGCCAGCAGCGTCACTAGCGGGAGGACAGATACGCAGTATTTT; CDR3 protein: CASSVTSGRTDTQYF
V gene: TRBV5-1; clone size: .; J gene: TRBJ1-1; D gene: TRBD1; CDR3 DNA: TGCGCCAGCAGCGAGGGACAGCCGAACACTGAAGCTTTCTTT; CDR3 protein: CASSEGQPNTEAFF
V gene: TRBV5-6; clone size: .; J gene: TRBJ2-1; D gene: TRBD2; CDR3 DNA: TGTGCCAGCACCTCCGAAGCGGGAGGGATGTACAATGAGCAGTTCTTC; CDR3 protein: CASTSEAGGMYNEQFF
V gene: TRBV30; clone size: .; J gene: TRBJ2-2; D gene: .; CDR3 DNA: TGTGCCTGGAGCCGGAACACCGGGGAGCTGTTTTTT; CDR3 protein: CAWSRNTGELFF
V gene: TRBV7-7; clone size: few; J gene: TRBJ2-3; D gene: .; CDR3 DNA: TGTGCTAGCAGCCCCCTGGGGAGCCCAGATACGCAGTATTTT; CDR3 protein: CASSPLGSPDTQYF
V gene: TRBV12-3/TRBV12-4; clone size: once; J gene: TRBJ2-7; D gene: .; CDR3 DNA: TGTGCCAGCAGTCTCTTGGGGCCGGGGTACGAGCAGTACTTC; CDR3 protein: CASSLLGPGYEQYF
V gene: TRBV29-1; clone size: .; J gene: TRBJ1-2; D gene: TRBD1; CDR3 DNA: TGCAGCGTAGGACAGGGACGACATGGCTACACCTTC; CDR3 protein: CSVGQGRHGYTF
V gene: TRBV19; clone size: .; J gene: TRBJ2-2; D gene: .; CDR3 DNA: TGTGCCAGTACCCTAGGAAGGGGTGCCGGGGAGCTGTTTTTT; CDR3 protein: CASTLGRGAGELFF
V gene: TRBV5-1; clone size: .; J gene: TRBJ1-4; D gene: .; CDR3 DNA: TGCGCCAGCAGCTTGGGAGACGGCAATGAAAAACTGTTTTTT; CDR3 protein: CASSLGDGNEKLFF
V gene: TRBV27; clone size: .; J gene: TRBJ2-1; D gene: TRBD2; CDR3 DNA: TGTGCCAGCAGTCTTTCGGGAGGGCCCAATGAGCAGTTCTTC; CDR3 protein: CASSLSGGPNEQFF
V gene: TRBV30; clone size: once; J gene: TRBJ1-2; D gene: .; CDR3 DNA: TGTGCCTTCAAACAACAGGGTGAATATGGCTACACCTTC; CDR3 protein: CAFKQQGEYGYTF
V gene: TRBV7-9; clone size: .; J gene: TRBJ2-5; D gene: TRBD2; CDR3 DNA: TGTGCCAGCAGCTTGACTAGCGGGACAGAGACCCAGTACTTC; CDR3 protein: CASSLTSGTETQYF
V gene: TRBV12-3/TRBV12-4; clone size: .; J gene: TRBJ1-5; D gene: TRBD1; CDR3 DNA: TGTGCCAGCAGTTTAGCAGGGGGCCATCAGCCCCAGCATTTT; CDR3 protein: CASSLAGGHQPQHF
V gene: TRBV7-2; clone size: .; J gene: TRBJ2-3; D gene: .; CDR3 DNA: TGTGCCAGCAGCGGAAGGGCAGATACGCAGTATTTT; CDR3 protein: CASSGRADTQYF
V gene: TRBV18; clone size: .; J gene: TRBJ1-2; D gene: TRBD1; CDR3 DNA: TGTGCCAGCTCACCAGAGGACAGGTCCTATGGCTACACCTTC; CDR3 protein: CASSPEDRSYGYTF
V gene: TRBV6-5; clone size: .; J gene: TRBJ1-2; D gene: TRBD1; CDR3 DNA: TGTGCCAGCACCAAACAGGGGAACTATGGCTACACCTTC; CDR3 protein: CASTKQGNYGYTF
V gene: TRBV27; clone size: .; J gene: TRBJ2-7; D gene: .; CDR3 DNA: TGTGCCAGCAGTTTATTCGCCAGCCCCTACGAGCAGTACTTC; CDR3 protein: CASSLFASPYEQYF
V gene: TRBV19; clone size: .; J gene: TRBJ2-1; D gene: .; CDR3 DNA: TGTGCCAGTCGTAATAGCGATAATTCCTACAATGAGCAGTTCTTC; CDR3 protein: CASRNSDNSYNEQFF
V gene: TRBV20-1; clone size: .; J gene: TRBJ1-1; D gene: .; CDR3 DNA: TGCAGTGCCGCCAGCAGGGTAGGGACTGAAGCTTTCTTT; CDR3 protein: CSAASRVGTEAFF
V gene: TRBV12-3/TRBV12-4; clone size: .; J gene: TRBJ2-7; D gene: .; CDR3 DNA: TGTGCCAGCAGTTTAAGAGCATTCTCCTACGAGCAGTACTTC; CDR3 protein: CASSLRAFSYEQYF
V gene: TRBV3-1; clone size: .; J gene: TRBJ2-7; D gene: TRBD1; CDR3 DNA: TGTGCCAGCAGCCAGGGCACAGGGGGTCCCTACGAGCAGTACTTC; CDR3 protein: CASSQGTGGPYEQYF
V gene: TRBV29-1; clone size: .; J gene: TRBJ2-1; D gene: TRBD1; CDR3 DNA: TGCAGCGTCGCCGGCAGACAGGGGAGCTCCTACAATGAGCAGTTCTTC; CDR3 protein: CSVAGRQGSSYNEQFF
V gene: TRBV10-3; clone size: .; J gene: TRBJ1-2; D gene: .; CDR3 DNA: TGTGCCATCAGTGACGCGTCCCGGGGGGGCTACACCTTC; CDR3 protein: CAISDASRGGYTF
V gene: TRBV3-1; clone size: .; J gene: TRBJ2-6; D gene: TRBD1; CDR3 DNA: TGTGCCAGCAATGGACAGGGGTCGATCTCTGGGGCCAACGTCCTGACTTTC; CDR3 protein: CASNGQGSISGANVLTF
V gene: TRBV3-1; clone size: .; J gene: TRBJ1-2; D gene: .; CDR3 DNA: TGTGCCAGCAGCCAAGATAAGCGGGTCTATGGCTACACCTTC; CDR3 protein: CASSQDKRVYGYTF
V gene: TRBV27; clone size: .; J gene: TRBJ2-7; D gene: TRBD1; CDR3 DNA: TGTGCCAGCAGTTTAGATGGAGGACAGGGGACCGAGCAGTACTTC; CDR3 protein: CASSLDGGQGTEQYF
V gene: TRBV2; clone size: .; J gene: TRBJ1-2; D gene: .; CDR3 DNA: TGTGCCAGCAGAGAACGGTACAGCCCCTCCTTC; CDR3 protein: CASRERYSPSF
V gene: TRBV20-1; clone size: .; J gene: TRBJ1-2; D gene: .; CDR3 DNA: TGCAGTGCTAGCCCTGACAGGCCGGCTGGCTATGGCTACACCTTC; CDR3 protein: CSASPDRPAGYGYTF
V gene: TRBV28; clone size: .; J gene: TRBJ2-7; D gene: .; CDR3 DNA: TGTGCCAGCACCACATCCTTCTACGAGCAGTACTTC; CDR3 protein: CASTTSFYEQYF
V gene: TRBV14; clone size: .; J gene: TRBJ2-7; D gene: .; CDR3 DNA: TGTGCCAGCAGTCATTCCTACGAGCAGTACTTC; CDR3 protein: CASSHSYEQYF
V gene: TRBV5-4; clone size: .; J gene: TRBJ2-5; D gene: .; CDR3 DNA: TGTGCCAGCAGCTTCACTGGCCCAGAGACCCAGTACTTC; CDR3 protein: CASSFTGPETQYF
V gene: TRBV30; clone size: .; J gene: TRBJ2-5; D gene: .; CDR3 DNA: TGTGCCCGGAGTGTGGGGGACACTGGCCGAGAGACCCAGTACTTC; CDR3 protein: CARSVGDTGRETQYF
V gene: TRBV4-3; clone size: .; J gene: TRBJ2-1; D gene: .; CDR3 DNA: TGCGCCAGCAGCCAAGAGTTTTCCCTAGCCTCCTACAATGAGCAGTTCTTC; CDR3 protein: CASSQEFSLASYNEQFF
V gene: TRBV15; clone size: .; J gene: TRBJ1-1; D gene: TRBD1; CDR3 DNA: TGTGCCACCAGCAGGACGACAGGGGGCCAGAACACTGAAGCTTTCTTT; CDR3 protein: CATSRTTGGQNTEAFF